This TCR beta chain came from a study of control samples from healthy donors and cancer patients. The CDR3 has 15 amino acids. The germline gives CDR1 SNHLY, CDR2 FYNNEI. V lost 5 bases and J lost 0; bases outside the gene matches: 2. Sequencing used immunoSEQ multiplex PCR; TCRdb keeps in-frame clones, though not all of them. The sample has fewer than 150,000 clones, 80% to 95% seen once. The sequencing input was blood. The clonotype was recovered from a woman under 30 in good health. The J gene is TRBJ2-2, the V gene TRBV2; 8 bases are a match to TRBD1. CDR3 DNA: TGTGCCAGCAGTCGACAGGGGTCGAACACCGGGGAGCTGTTTTTT. Amino acid sequence: CASSRQGSNTGELFF.